What follows are 5 T cell receptor beta chains derived from one specimen sequenced in a study of radiation and T cells in renal cell carcinoma. Clones were sequenced by immunoSEQ multiplex PCR, and TCRdb holds only the in-frame ones, with some missing. The sample shows 50,000 to 70,000 clones, around 80% of them seen only once. Time point denoted: blood 4 weeks post-SBRT, at nephrectomy. The treatment here: 15 Gy SBRT to primary tumor, nephrectomy 4 weeks later. The input for sequencing was blood, taken from a patient whose treatment included radiotherapy and nephrectomy. These receptors came from a man aged 60 to 75 with renal cell carcinoma.

The V call is TRBV9, the J call TRBJ2-2, with D hard to call. The CDR3 loop spans 14 amino acids. Germline V CDR1 and CDR2: SGDLS, YYNGEE. V lost 4 bases, J lost 7 bases, and 14 bases lay in between. The CDR3 is CASSLGMKGGELFF. The CDR3 nucleotides read TGTGCCAGCAGCTTAGGGATGAAGGGCGGGGAGCTGTTTTTT. The variable domain in full, with the rest retrieved from reference TRBV9 and TRBJ2-2, is DSGVTQTPKHLITATGQRVTLRCSPRSGDLSVYWYQQSLDQGLQFLIQYYNGEERAKGNILERFSAQQFPDLHSELNLSSLELGDSALYFCASSLGMKGGELFFGEGSRLTVL.

The V call is TRBV9, the J call TRBJ1-2; unclear D gene. V was trimmed by 0 bases and J by 6 bases, leaving 6 bases between them. CDR1 and CDR2 (germline): SGDLS, YYNGEE. CDR3 length: 12 amino acids. The CDR3 protein is CASSVGLDGYTF. The CDR3 DNA is TGTGCCAGCAGCGTAGGGTTAGATGGCTACACCTTC.

The chain uses TRBV7-6 and TRBJ1-6, with TRBD1 identical over 7 bases. V shed 5 bases and J 7 bases; nucleotides not matched to a gene: 8. Germline-derived CDR1 and CDR2 are SGHVS and FNYEAQ. This CDR3 spans 15 amino acids. The DNA of the CDR3 is TGTGCCAGCAGCCCGCGACAGGGTAACAATTCACCCCTCCACTTT. It yields the protein CASSPRQGNNSPLHF.

The chain is built from TRBV11-3 and TRBJ2-5; D ambiguous. V lost 2 bases and J lost 5, with 12 bases in between. There are 14 residues in the CDR3. Germline loops: CDR1 SGHNT, CDR2 YENEEA. The CDR3 region is CASSLNSLAETQYF. Here the CDR3 DNA reads TGTGCCAGCAGCTTAAACAGTCTGGCGGAGACCCAGTACTTC.

The chain joins TRBV19 to TRBJ1-2, with a tentative D call TRBD1 (5 bases). This CDR3 is built from 14 residues. Germline-derived CDR1 and CDR2 are LNHDA and SQIVND (reference sequence). Trimming pared 8 bases from V and 4 bases from J, leaving 17 bases between. DNA for the CDR3: TGTGCCAGTTCAGCCGGTGGGACCGGCTATGGCTACACCTTC. Encoded protein: CASSAGGTGYGYTF.